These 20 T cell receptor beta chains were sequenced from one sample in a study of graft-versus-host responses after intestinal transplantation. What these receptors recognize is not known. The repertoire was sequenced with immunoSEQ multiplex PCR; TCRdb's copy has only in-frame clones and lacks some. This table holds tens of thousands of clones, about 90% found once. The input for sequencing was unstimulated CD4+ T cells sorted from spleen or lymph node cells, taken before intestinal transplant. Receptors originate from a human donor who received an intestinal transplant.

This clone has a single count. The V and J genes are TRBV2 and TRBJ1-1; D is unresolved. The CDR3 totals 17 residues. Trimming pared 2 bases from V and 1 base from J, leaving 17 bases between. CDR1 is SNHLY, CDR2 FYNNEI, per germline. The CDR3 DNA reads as TGTGCCAGCAGTGAATTAGAGGCAGCGCGTTCGAACACTGAAGCTTTCTTT. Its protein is CASSELEAARSNTEAFF.

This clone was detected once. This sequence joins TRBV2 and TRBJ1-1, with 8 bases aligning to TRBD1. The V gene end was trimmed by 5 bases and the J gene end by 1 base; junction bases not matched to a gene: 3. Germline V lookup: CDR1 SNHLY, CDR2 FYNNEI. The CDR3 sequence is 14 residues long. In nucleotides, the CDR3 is TGTGCCAGCAGTACCGGGACAGGGAACACTGAAGCTTTCTTT. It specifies CASSTGTGNTEAFF.

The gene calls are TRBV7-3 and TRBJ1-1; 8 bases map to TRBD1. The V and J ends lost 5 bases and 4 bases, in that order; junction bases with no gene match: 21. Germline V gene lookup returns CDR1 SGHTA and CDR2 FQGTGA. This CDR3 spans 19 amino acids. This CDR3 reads CASSQTDRGLFARGTEAFF. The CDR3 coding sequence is TGTGCCAGCAGCCAAACAGACAGGGGATTATTTGCCCGAGGCACTGAAGCTTTCTTT. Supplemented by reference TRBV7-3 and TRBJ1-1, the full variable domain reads GAGVSQTPSNKVTEKGKYVELRCDPISGHTALYWYRQSLGQGPEFLIYFQGTGAADDSGLPNDRFFAVRPEGSVSTLKIQRTERGDSAVYLCASSQTDRGLFARGTEAFFGQGTRLTVV.

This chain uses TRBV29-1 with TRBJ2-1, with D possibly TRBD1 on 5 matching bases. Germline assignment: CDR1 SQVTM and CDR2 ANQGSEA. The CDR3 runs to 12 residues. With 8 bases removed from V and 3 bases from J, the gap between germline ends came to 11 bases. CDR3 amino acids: CSSVRGYNEQFF. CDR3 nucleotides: TGCAGCTCGGTTAGGGGCTACAATGAGCAGTTCTTC.

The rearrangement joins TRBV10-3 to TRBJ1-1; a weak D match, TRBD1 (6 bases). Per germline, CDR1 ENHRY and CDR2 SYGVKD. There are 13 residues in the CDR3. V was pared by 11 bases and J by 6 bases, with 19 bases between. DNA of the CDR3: TGTGCCTCGAGGGCAGGGGCGGACGCTGAAGCTTTCTTT. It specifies CASRAGADAEAFF.

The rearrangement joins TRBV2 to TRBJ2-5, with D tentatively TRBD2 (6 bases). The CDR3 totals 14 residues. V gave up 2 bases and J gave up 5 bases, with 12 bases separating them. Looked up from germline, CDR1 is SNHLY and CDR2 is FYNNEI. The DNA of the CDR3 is TGTGCCAGCAGTGAAAGGGCAGGGAGGGAGACCCAGTACTTC. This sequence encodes CASSERAGRETQYF.

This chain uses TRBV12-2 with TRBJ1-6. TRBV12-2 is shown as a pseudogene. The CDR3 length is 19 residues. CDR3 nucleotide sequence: TGTGCAAGTCGCCCAAAAACGGGGGACCCAATCTCCTATAATTCACCCCTCCACTTT. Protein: CASRPKTGDPISYNSPLHF.

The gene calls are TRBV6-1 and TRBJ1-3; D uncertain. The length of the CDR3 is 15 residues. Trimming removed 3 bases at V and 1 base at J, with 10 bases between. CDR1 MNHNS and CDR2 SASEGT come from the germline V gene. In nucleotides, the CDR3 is TGTGCCAGCAGTGATCCGCGAGGATCTGGAAACACCATATATTTT. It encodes CASSDPRGSGNTIYF.

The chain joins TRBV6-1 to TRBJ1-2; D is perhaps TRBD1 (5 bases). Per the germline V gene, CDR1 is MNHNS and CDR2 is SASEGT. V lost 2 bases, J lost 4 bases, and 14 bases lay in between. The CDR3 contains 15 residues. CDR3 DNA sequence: TGTGCCAGCAGTGAACGGGGGAGGGATTCCTATGGCTACACCTTC. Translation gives CASSERGRDSYGYTF.

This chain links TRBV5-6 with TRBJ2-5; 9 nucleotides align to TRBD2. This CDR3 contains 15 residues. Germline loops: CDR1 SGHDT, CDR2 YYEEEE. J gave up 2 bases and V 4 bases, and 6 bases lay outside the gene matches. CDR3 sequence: CASSPSGGPQETQYF. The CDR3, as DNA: TGTGCCAGCAGCCCCAGCGGGGGGCCACAAGAGACCCAGTACTTC.

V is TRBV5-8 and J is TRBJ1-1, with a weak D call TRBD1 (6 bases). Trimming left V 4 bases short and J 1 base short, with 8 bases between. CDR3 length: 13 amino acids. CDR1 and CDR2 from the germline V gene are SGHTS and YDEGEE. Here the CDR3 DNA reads TGTGCCAGCAGCCCGGGACAGAACACTGAAGCTTTCTTT. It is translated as CASSPGQNTEAFF.

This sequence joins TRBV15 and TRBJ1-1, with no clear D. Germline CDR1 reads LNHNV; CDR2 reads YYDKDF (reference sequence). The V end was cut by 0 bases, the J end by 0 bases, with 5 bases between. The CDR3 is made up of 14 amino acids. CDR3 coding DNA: TGTGCCACCAGCAGAGACGGGGTGAACACTGAAGCTTTCTTT. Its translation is CATSRDGVNTEAFF.

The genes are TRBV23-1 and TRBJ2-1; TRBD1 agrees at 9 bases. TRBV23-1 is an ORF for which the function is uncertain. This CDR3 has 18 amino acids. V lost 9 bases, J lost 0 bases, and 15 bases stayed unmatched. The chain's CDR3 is CARAEDRGPSSSYNEQFF. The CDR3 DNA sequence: TGCGCCAGGGCCGAGGACAGGGGACCTTCGAGCTCCTACAATGAGCAGTTCTTC.

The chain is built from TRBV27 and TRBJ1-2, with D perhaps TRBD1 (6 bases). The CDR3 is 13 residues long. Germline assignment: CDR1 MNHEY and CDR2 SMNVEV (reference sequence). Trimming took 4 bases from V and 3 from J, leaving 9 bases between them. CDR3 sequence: CASSYRTDYGYTF. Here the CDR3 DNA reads TGTGCCAGCAGTTATCGGACAGACTATGGCTACACCTTC.

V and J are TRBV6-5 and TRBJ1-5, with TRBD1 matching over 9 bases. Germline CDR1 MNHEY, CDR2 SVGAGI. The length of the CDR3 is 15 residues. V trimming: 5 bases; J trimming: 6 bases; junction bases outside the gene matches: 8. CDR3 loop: CASSGASTGGQPQHF. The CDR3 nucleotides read TGTGCCAGCAGTGGGGCCTCGACAGGGGGTCAGCCCCAGCATTTT.

The DNA of the CDR3 is TGTGCCAGCAGGGACGGACAGAACGGAGACAAAAACATTCAGTACTTC. Encoded protein: CASRDGQNGDKNIQYF. This chain uses TRBV6-6 with TRBJ2-4; tentatively, D is TRBD1 (6 bases). The CDR3 has 16 residues. Trimming removed 6 bases from V and 3 bases from J, with 18 bases in between. Per the germline V gene, CDR1 is MNHNY and CDR2 is SVGAGI (reference sequence).

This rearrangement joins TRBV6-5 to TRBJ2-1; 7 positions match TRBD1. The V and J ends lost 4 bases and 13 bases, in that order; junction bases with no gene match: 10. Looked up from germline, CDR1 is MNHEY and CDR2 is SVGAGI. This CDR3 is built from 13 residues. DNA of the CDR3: TGTGCCAGCAGTTGGCGAGACAGGGAAAGACAGTTCTTC. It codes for CASSWRDRERQFF.

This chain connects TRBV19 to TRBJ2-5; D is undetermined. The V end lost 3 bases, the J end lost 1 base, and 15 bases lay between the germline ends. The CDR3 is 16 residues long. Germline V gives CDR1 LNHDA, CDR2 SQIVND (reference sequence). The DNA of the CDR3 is TGTGCCAGTAGTATCCGCTCTAGACTCCTCCAAGAGACCCAGTACTTC. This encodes CASSIRSRLLQETQYF.

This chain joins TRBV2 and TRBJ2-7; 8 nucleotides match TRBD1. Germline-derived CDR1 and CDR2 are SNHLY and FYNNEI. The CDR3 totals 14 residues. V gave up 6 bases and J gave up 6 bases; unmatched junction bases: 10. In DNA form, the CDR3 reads TGTGCCAGCAGAGGGACAGGTCTAAAGGTCGAGCAGTACTTC. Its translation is CASRGTGLKVEQYF.

In DNA, the CDR3 is TGTGCCAGCACCCCCGGGTGGACAGATACGCAGTATTTT. Protein product: CASTPGWTDTQYF. The chain carries TRBV6-5 and TRBJ2-3; D is unresolved. V was trimmed by 7 bases and J by 3 bases, leaving 11 bases between them. The germline gives CDR1 MNHEY, CDR2 SVGAGI. CDR3 length: 13 amino acids.